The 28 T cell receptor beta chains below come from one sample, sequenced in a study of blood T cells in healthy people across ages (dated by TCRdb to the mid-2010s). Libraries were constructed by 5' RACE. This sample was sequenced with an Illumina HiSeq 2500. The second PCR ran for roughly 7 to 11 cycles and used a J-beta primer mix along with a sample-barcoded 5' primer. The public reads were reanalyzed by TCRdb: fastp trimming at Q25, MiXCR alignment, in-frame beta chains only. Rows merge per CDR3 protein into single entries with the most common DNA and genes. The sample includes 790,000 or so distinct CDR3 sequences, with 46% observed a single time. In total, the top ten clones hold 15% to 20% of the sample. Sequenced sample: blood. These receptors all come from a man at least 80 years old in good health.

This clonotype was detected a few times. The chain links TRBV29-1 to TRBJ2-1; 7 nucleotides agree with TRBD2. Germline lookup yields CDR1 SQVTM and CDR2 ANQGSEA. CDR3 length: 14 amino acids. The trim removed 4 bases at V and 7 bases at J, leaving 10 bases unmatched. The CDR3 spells CSVVSGARGNEQFF. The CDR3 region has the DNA TGCAGCGTTGTAAGCGGGGCCCGAGGGAATGAGCAGTTCTTC.

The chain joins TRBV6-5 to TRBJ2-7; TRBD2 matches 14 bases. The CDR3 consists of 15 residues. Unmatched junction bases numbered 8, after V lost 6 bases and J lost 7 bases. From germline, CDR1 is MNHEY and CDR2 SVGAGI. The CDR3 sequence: CASSLGTSGRGEQYF. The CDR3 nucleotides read TGTGCCAGCAGCCTTGGGACTAGCGGGAGAGGTGAGCAGTACTTC.

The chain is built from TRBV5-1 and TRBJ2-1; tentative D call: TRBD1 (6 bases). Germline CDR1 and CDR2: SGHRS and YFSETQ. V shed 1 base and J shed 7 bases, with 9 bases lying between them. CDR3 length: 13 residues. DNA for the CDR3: TGCGCCAGCAGCTTGACAGGGCGGAATGAGCAGTTCTTC. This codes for CASSLTGRNEQFF.

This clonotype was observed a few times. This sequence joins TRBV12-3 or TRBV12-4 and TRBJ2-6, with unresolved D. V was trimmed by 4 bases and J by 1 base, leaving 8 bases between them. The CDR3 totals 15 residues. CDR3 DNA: TGTGCCAGCAGTTGGCAATTTTCTGGGGCCAACGTCCTGACTTTC. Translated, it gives CASSWQFSGANVLTF.

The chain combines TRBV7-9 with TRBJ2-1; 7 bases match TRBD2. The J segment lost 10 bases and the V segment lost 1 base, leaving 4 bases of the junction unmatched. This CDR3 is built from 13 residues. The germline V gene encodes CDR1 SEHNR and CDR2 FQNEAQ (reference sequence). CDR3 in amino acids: CASSLGGGYEQFF. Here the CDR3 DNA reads TGTGCCAGCAGCTTAGGGGGGGGGTACGAGCAGTTCTTC.

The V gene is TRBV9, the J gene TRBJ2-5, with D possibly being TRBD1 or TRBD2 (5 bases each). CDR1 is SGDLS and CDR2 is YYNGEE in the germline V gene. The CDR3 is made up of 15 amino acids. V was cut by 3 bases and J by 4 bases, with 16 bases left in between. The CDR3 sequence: CASSDRTSAGETQYF. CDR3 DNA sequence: TGTGCCAGCAGCGATCGGACATCCGCGGGAGAGACCCAGTACTTC.

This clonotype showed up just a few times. The CDR3 DNA sequence: TGTGCCAGCAGTTCTACCGGGACAGGGGGCGGCGGGGAGACCCAGTACTTC. It is translated as CASSSTGTGGGGETQYF. The gene calls are TRBV28 and TRBJ2-5, with 12 bases identical to TRBD1. Per the germline V gene, CDR1 is MDHEN and CDR2 is SYDVKM. The CDR3 loop spans 17 amino acids. J lost 5 bases, V lost 4 bases, and 11 bases had no gene match.

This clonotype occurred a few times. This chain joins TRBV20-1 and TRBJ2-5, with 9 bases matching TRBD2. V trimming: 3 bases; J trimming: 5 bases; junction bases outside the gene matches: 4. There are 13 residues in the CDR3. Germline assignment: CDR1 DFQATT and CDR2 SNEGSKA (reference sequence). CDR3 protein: CSASGAGGETQYF. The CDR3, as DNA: TGCAGTGCTAGTGGAGCGGGAGGCGAGACCCAGTACTTC.

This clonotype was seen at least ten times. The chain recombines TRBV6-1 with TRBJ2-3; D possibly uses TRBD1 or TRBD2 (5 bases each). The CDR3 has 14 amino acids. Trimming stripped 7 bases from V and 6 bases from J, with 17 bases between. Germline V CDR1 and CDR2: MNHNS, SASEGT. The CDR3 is CASKPLPGRDTQYF. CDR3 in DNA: TGTGCCAGCAAGCCCCTCCCGGGGCGGGATACGCAGTATTTT.

The CDR3 DNA reads as TGTGCCAGCAGCTCGGGGGGGGGTTACAATCAGCCCCAGCATTTT. Residues: CASSSGGGYNQPQHF. V usage is TRBV9 and J usage is TRBJ1-5; tentative D call: TRBD1 (5 bases). Germline V gives CDR1 SGDLS, CDR2 YYNGEE. The CDR3 extends over 15 amino acids. V was shortened by 4 bases and J by 3 bases, with 14 bases between the two germline ends.

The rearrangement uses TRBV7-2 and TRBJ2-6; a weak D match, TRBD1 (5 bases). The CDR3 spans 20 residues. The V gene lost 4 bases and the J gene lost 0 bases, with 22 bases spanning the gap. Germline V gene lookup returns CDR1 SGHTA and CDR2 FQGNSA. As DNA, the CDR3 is TGTGCCAGCAGCTCCGTCCTCGGCCAGGGTGCTCTCTCTGGGGCCAACGTCCTGACTTTC. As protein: CASSSVLGQGALSGANVLTF.

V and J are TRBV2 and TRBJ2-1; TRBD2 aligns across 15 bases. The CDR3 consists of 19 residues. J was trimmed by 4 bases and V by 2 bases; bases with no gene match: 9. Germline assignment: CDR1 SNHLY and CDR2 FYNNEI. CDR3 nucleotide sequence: TGTGCCAGCAGTGAAAGGGGGACTAGCGGGAGGCACCTTTACAATGAGCAGTTCTTC. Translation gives CASSERGTSGRHLYNEQFF.

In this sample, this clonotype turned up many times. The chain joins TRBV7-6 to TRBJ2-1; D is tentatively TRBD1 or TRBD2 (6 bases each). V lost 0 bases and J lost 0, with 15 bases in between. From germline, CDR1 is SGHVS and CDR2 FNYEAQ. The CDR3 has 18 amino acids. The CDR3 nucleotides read TGTGCCAGCAGCTTAGCGGACCGGGGGCCTAGCTCCTACAATGAGCAGTTCTTC. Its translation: CASSLADRGPSSYNEQFF.

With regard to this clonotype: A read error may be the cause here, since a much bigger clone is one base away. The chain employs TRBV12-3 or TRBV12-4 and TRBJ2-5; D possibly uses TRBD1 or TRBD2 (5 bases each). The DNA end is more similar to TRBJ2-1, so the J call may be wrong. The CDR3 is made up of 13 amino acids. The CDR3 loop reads CASSLGRQETQFF. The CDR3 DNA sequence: TGTGCCAGCAGTTTGGGACGACAAGAGACCCAGTTCTTC.

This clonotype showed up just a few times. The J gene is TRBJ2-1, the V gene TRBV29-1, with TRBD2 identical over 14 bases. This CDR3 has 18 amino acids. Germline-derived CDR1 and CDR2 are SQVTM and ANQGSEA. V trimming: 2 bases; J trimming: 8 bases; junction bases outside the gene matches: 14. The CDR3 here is CSVETTGGTSGSGDEQFF. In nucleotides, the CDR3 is TGCAGCGTTGAAACGACAGGTGGGACTAGCGGGAGTGGAGATGAGCAGTTCTTC.

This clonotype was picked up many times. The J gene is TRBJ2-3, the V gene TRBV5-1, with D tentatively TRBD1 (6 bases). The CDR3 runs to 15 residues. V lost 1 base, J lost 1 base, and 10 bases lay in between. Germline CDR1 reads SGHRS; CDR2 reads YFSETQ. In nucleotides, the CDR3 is TGCGCCAGCAGCTTGACGGCAGGGGGCACAGATACGCAGTATTTT. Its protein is CASSLTAGGTDTQYF.

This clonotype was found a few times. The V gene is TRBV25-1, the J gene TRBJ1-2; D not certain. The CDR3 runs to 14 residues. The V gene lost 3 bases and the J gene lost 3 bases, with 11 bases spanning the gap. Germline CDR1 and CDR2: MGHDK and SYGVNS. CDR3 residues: CASSEVGGYYGYTF. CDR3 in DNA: TGTGCCAGCAGTGAGGTGGGAGGATACTATGGCTACACCTTC.

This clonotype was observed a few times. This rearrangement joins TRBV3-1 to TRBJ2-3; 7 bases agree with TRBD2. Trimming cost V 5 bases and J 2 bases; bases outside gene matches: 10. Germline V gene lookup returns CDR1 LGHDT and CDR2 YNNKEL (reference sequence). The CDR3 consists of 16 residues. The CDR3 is CASSDPRRGFTDTQYF. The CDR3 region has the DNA TGTGCCAGCAGCGACCCCCGGCGGGGGTTCACAGATACGCAGTATTTT.

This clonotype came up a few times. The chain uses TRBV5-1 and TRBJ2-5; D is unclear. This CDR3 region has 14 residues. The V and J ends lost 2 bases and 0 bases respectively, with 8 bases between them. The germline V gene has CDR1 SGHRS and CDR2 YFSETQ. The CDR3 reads CASSFRWDQETQYF. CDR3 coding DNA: TGCGCCAGCAGCTTCCGGTGGGACCAAGAGACCCAGTACTTC.

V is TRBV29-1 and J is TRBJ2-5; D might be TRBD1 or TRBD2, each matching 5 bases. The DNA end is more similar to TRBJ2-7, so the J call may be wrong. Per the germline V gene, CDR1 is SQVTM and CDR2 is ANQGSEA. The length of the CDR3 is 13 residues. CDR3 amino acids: CSVRKGGGGEQYF. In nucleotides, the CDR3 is TGCAGCGTCCGCAAAGGTGGGGGTGGCGAGCAGTACTTC.

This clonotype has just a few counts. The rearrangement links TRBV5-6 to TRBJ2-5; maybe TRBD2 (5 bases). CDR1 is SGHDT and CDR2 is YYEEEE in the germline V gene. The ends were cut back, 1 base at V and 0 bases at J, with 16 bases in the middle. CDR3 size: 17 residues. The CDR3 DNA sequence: TGTGCCAGCAGCTTGAATTTAGGGCCTAGCTACCAAGAGACCCAGTACTTC. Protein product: CASSLNLGPSYQETQYF.

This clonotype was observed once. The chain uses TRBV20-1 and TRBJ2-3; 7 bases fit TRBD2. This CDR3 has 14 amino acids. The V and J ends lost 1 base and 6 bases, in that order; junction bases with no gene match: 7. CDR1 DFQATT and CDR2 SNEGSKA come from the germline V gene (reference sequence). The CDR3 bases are TGCAGTGCTAGAGTAAGCGGGACGGCGGATACGCAGTATTTT. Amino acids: CSARVSGTADTQYF.

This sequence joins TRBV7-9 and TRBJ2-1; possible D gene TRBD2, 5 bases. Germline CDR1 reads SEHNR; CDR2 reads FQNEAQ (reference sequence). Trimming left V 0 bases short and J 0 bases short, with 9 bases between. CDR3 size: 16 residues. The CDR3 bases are TGTGCCAGCAGCTTAGCCGAGCGGAGCTCCTACAATGAGCAGTTCTTC. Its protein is CASSLAERSSYNEQFF.

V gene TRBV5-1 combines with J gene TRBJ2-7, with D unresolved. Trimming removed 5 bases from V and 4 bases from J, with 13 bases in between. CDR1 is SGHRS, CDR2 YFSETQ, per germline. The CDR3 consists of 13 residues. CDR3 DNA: TGCGCCAGCAGACCCTTCCCCCAGTACGAGCAGTACTTC. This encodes CASRPFPQYEQYF.

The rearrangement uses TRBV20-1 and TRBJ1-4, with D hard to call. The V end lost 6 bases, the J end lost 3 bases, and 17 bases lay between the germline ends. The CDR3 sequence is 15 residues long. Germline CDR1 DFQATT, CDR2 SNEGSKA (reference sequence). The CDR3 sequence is CSAEPIEGANEKLFF. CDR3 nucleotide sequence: TGCAGTGCCGAACCCATCGAAGGAGCTAATGAAAAACTGTTTTTT.

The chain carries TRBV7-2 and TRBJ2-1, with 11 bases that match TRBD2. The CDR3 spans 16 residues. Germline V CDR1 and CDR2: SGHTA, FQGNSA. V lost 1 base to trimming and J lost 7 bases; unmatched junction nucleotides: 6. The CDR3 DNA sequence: TGTGCCAGCAGCTTAGGAGTAGCGGGAGGGTTGAATGAGCAGTTCTTC. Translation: CASSLGVAGGLNEQFF. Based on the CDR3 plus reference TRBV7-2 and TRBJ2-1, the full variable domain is GAGVSQSPSNKVTEKGKDVELRCDPISGHTALYWYRQSLGQGLEFLIYFQGNSAPDKSGLPSDRFSAERTGGSVSTLTIQRTQQEDSAVYLCASSLGVAGGLNEQFFGPGTRLTVL.

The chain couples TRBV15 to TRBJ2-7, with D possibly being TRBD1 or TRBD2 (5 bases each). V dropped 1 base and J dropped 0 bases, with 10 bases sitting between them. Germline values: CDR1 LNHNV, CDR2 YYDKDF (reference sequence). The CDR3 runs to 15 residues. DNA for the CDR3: TGTGCCACCAGCAGAGCGGGACGTAGCTCCTACGAGCAGTACTTC. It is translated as CATSRAGRSSYEQYF.

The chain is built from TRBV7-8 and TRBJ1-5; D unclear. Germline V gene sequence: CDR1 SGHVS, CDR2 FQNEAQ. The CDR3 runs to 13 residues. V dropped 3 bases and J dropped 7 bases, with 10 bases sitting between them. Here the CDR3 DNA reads TGTGCCAGCAGCTTCTTTGGAGGCCAGCCCCAGCATTTT. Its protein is CASSFFGGQPQHF.